The 21 T cell receptor beta chains reported below all come from one sample, sequenced in a study of shared clonotypes between healthy human individuals (dated by TCRdb to about 2020). The method was the immunoSEQ multiplex PCR assay. This is the immuneACCESS table as TCRdb keeps it, with only in-frame sequences that have V and J called. A part of the clones is gone; compared with another copy, unresolved V genes explain less than half, and the rest is unexplained. For this sample there are 2 million to 3 million clones; approximately 93% appear just once. Around 0.37% of the sample is taken by the ten largest. The material sequenced was naive CD4+ T cells from PBMCs. In light of the paper, this sample's cell subset or site label describes: CD45RA+ positively selected. Every receptor here comes from a man aged 18 to 30 in good health. Some clones in this sample may be carry-over from other donors' samples.

The table lists this clone with a few counts. This chain uses TRBV5-1 with TRBJ1-1; D is unresolved. The CDR3 has 14 amino acids. CDR1 and CDR2 from the germline V gene are SGHRS and YFSETQ. V lost 0 bases, J lost 5 bases, and 11 bases lay in between. CDR3 nucleotide sequence: TGCGCCAGCAGCTTGGCCGGGGAGGTGACTGAAGCTTTCTTT. Protein sequence: CASSLAGEVTEAFF.

J is TRBJ1-5 and V is TRBV28; D is uncertain. Germline V gene sequence: CDR1 MDHEN, CDR2 SYDVKM. The CDR3 consists of 12 residues. V was pared by 5 bases and J by 6 bases, with 8 bases between. The CDR3 DNA sequence: TGTGCCAGCAGTACCGTTGGTCAGCCCCAGCATTTT. As protein: CASSTVGQPQHF.

About this clone itself: Other DNA variants within this sample encode the same CDR3. The rearrangement uses TRBV7-2 and TRBJ1-5; perhaps TRBD1 as D (5 bases). V shed 1 base and J shed 7 bases, with 8 bases lying between them. Germline V gene sequence: CDR1 SGHTA, CDR2 FQGNSA. This CDR3 contains 13 residues. The CDR3 loop is CASSLVGDQPQHF. CDR3 in DNA: TGTGCCAGCAGCTTAGTTGGGGACCAGCCCCAGCATTTT.

The CDR3 bases are TGCGCCAGCAGCTTGTTCGGGACTAGCGGGAGGGCGGGGGAGACCCAGTACTTC. Encoded protein: CASSLFGTSGRAGETQYF. The chain is built from TRBV5-1 and TRBJ2-5; 16 nucleotides match TRBD2. The germline CDR1 and CDR2 sequences are SGHRS and YFSETQ. CDR3 length equals 18 residues. With V trimmed by 1 base and J by 5 bases, 8 bases remained unmatched. Combining the CDR3 with reference TRBV5-1 and TRBJ2-5 gives the whole variable domain KAGVTQTPRYLIKTRGQQVTLSCSPISGHRSVSWYQQTPGQGLQFLFEYFSETQRNKGNFPGRFSGRQFSNSRSEMNVSTLELGDSALYLCASSLFGTSGRAGETQYFGPGTRLLVL.

The gene calls are TRBV6-6 and TRBJ2-2; D is ambiguous. Germline CDR1 reads MNHNY; CDR2 reads SVGAGI (reference sequence). Deletions cut 4 bases from V and 3 bases from J, with 9 bases between. The CDR3 loop spans 14 amino acids. The CDR3 DNA is TGTGCCAGCAGTTTTAATGGGGACACCGGGGAGCTGTTTTTT. Amino acid sequence: CASSFNGDTGELFF.

This clone was observed a few times. The gene calls are TRBV14 and TRBJ2-7; D remains ambiguous. Germline lookup yields CDR1 SGHDN and CDR2 FVKESK. The CDR3 is 13 residues long. V shed 4 bases and J shed 2 bases, with 9 bases lying between them. CDR3 coding DNA: TGTGCCAGCAGCCTCGCGGTTACCTACGAGCAGTACTTC. Protein sequence: CASSLAVTYEQYF.

This chain uses TRBV11-2 with TRBJ2-7; perhaps D is TRBD1 or TRBD2 (8 bases each). Germline loops: CDR1 SGHAT, CDR2 FQNNGV. This CDR3 has 15 residues. Between the trimmed V and J ends, which lost 1 base and 8 bases, there was a span of 18 bases. The CDR3 loop is CASSLAGGRQGKQYF. CDR3 DNA: TGTGCCAGCAGCTTAGCGGGGGGGAGACAGGGGAAGCAGTACTTC.

Concerning this clone: Other DNA sequences in the same sample also yield this CDR3. V is TRBV2 and J is TRBJ1-1; 7 positions match TRBD1. This CDR3 contains 14 residues. Germline trimming cut 8 bases from V and 0 bases from J; bases unmatched to any gene: 6. Germline V CDR1 and CDR2: SNHLY, FYNNEI. CDR3 nucleotides: TGTGCCAGCCGGCGGGACAGATTGAACACTGAAGCTTTCTTT. Translation gives CASRRDRLNTEAFF.

The rearrangement links TRBV7-6 to TRBJ2-2; D not certain. The CDR3 totals 17 residues. Trimming took off 5 bases at V and 4 bases at J, with 20 bases between the two ends. Germline V gene data show CDR1 as SGHVS and CDR2 as FNYEAQ. The CDR3: CASSPRARTSGTGELFF. CDR3 DNA: TGTGCCAGCAGCCCAAGGGCCCGCACGTCGGGCACCGGGGAGCTGTTTTTT.

The V and J genes are TRBV9 and TRBJ1-2, with D uncertain. Germline lookup yields CDR1 SGDLS and CDR2 YYNGEE. The CDR3 runs 14 residues. Deletions cut 4 bases from V and 4 bases from J, with 14 bases between. CDR3 loop: CASSRRLESYGYTF. The CDR3 DNA follows: TGTGCCAGCAGCCGACGGCTGGAGAGCTATGGCTACACCTTC.

The rearrangement links TRBV5-1 to TRBJ2-5; D unresolved. Germline assignment: CDR1 SGHRS and CDR2 YFSETQ. The V and J ends lost 3 bases and 5 bases respectively, with 5 bases between them. CDR3 size: 11 residues. The CDR3 region is CASSYLETQYF. The DNA of the CDR3 is TGCGCCAGCAGCTACCTGGAGACCCAGTACTTC. Complete variable domain (other parts from reference TRBV5-1 and TRBJ2-5): KAGVTQTPRYLIKTRGQQVTLSCSPISGHRSVSWYQQTPGQGLQFLFEYFSETQRNKGNFPGRFSGRQFSNSRSEMNVSTLELGDSALYLCASSYLETQYFGPGTRLLVL.

CDR3 region: CASRFARGVGDNEQFF. As DNA, the CDR3 is TGCGCCAGCAGGTTCGCAAGAGGGGTTGGGGACAATGAGCAGTTCTTC. This chain connects TRBV4-1 to TRBJ2-1; D may be TRBD1 or TRBD2 (5 bases each). V was pared by 6 bases and J by 5 bases, with 20 bases between. The CDR3 length is 16 residues. Per germline, CDR1 MGHRA and CDR2 YSYEKL.

J is TRBJ2-7 and V is TRBV5-5, with 7 bases lining up with TRBD1. The CDR3 length is 15 residues. V was pared by 6 bases and J by 6 bases, with 15 bases of the junction left unmatched. The germline CDR1 and CDR2 sequences are SGHKS and YYEKEE (reference sequence). The CDR3: CASTITNPGQIEQYF. The CDR3 DNA sequence: TGTGCCAGCACCATTACCAATCCGGGACAGATCGAGCAGTACTTC.

The genes are TRBV6-5 and TRBJ2-1; TRBD2 matches at 10 bases. With 7 bases clipped from V and 4 bases from J, the junction kept 4 bases outside the gene matches. The germline V gene has CDR1 MNHEY and CDR2 SVGAGI. CDR3 length equals 14 residues. For the CDR3, the DNA is TGTGCCAGCACCCCTAGCGGGGGATACAATGAGCAGTTCTTC. Residues: CASTPSGGYNEQFF.

The chain carries TRBV28 and TRBJ1-4; D call uncertain. CDR1 and CDR2 from the germline V gene are MDHEN and SYDVKM. CDR3 length: 16 amino acids. Trimming removed 5 bases at V and 0 bases at J, with 13 bases between. CDR3 region: CASSTRTQPTNEKLFF. For the CDR3, the DNA is TGTGCCAGCAGTACTAGGACTCAGCCAACTAATGAAAAACTGTTTTTT.

The chain employs TRBV5-6 and TRBJ2-5; D is possibly TRBD1 or TRBD2 (6 bases each). The germline gives CDR1 SGHDT, CDR2 YYEEEE. This CDR3 is built from 16 residues. Trimming took 0 bases from V and 4 from J, leaving 16 bases between them. The CDR3 region is CASSLELGGAGETQYF. As DNA, the CDR3 is TGTGCCAGCAGCTTGGAATTGGGGGGCGCGGGAGAGACCCAGTACTTC.

The chain recombines TRBV7-2 with TRBJ1-1, with 7 positions matching TRBD1. Germline V gives CDR1 SGHTA, CDR2 FQGNSA. The V and J ends lost 1 base and 1 base, in that order; junction bases with no gene match: 3. The CDR3 totals 15 residues. The CDR3 DNA reads as TGTGCCAGCAGCTTAGTCGGGACAGAGAACACTGAAGCTTTCTTT. It codes for CASSLVGTENTEAFF.

This chain connects TRBV7-2 to TRBJ1-3; possible D gene TRBD1, 5 bases. The CDR3 sequence is 16 residues long. V dropped 2 bases and J dropped 2 bases, with 13 bases sitting between them. Germline values: CDR1 SGHTA, CDR2 FQGNSA. CDR3 loop: CASSLLRAPTGNTIYF. CDR3 DNA: TGTGCCAGCAGCTTACTCAGGGCCCCAACTGGAAACACCATATATTTT.

V and J are TRBV18 and TRBJ2-4; no clear D gene. Germline V lookup: CDR1 KGHSH, CDR2 LQKENI. V lost 3 bases and J 2 bases, leaving 20 bases between the germline ends. The CDR3 runs to 18 residues. CDR3 DNA sequence: TGTGCCAGCTCACCCGAATCGAGCCCCGCGAGAACCAAAAACATTCAGTACTTC. This encodes CASSPESSPARTKNIQYF.

The gene calls are TRBV5-5 and TRBJ2-2; D possibly corresponds to TRBD2 (5 bases). The CDR3 sequence is 17 residues long. The V end lost 4 bases, the J end lost 1 base, and 17 bases lay between the germline ends. The V gene's germline CDR1 is SGHKS and CDR2 YYEKEE (reference sequence). CDR3 DNA: TGTGCCAGCAGCCTAGCCCGCGGAGTATGGAACACCGGGGAGCTGTTTTTT. It translates to CASSLARGVWNTGELFF.

Only one count was recorded for this clone. The chain is built from TRBV25-1 and TRBJ1-3, with D possibly being TRBD1 (5 bases). V lost 4 bases and J lost 0, with 7 bases in between. This CDR3 region has 14 residues. Germline values: CDR1 MGHDK, CDR2 SYGVNS. The CDR3 loop reads CASSGDSSGNTIYF. CDR3 bases: TGTGCCAGCAGTGGCGACAGCTCTGGAAACACCATATATTTT.